This T cell receptor beta chain was sequenced for a study of blood T cell repertoires in COVID-19. Trimming removed 0 bases at V and 3 bases at J, with 16 bases between. CDR3 length: 17 amino acids. Germline lookup yields CDR1 SGHVS and CDR2 FNYEAQ. Only in-frame clones appear in the TCRdb table, and some are missing; sequencing was by immunoSEQ multiplex PCR. The sample has hundreds of thousands of clones; over 75% are singletons. The clonotype originates from a woman between 18 and 29 years old who had recovered from COVID-19. Specimen: PBMCs or T cells enriched from blood (not recorded which). V gene TRBV7-6 combines with J gene TRBJ2-3; D might be TRBD2 (7 bases). As DNA, the CDR3 is TGTGCCAGCAGCTTAGCGAAGGAGGGGGGGCCGACAGATACGCAGTATTTT. This gives the protein CASSLAKEGGPTDTQYF. The variable domain in full, with the rest retrieved from reference TRBV7-6 and TRBJ2-3, is GAGVSQSPRYKVTKRGQDVALRCDPISGHVSLYWYRQALGQGPEFLTYFNYEAQQDKSGLPNDRFSAERPEGSISTLTIQRTEQRDSAMYRCASSLAKEGGPTDTQYFGPGTRLTVL.